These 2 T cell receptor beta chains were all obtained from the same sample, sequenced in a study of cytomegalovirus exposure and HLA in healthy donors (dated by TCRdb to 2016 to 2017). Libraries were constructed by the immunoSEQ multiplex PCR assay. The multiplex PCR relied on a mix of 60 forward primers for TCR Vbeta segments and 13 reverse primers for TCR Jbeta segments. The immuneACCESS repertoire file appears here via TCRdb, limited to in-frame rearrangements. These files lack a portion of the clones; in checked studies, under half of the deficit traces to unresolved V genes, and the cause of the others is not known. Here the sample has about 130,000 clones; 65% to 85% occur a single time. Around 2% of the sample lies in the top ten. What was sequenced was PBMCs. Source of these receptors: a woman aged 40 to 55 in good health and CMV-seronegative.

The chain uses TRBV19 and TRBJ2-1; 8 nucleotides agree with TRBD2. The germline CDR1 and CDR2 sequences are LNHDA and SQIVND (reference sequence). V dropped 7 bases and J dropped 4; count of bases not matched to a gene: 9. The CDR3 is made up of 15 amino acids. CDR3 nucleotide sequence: TGTGCCAGTACCCCGGTTATAGCGGGATACAATGAGCAGTTCTTC. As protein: CASTPVIAGYNEQFF.

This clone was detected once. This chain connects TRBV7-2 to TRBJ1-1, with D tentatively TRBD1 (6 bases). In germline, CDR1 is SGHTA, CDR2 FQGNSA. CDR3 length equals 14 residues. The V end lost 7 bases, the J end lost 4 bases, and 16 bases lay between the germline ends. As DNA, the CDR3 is TGTGCCAGCACCAAAGGGGGGGCCGCCACTGAAGCTTTCTTT. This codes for CASTKGGAATEAFF.